The 21 T cell receptor beta chains below come from one sample, sequenced in a study of T cells in Graves' hyperthyroidism and ophthalmopathy. Researchers took RNA transcripts and amplified the TCR beta CDR3 regions from them. The TCR CDR3 was amplified in a first-round RT-PCR using the HTBI primer set. TCRdb re-called the multiplex PCR reads with MiXCR, one entry per CDR3 protein. This sample yields about 24,000 distinct CDR3 sequences, of which 45% to 55% are seen a single time; about 26% belongs to the top ten. Sequencing was done on a sample of blood. The source is a woman aged 35 to 49 with Graves' hyperthyroidism that later progressed to Graves' ophthalmopathy.

This clonotype was counted ten times or more. V usage is TRBV12-2 and J usage is TRBJ2-7; the table's D call, TRBD2, has no DNA check behind it. TRBV12-2 is designated a pseudogene. The CDR3 is 17 amino acids. CDR3 in amino acids: CASRPSREASGRGEQYF. The CDR3 DNA sequence: TGTGCAAGTCGCCCGTCGCGGGAGGCTAGCGGGAGAGGCGAGCAGTACTTC.

In this sample, this clonotype turned up many times. The genes are TRBV12-3 or TRBV12-4 and TRBJ2-1; D is unclear. V dropped 7 bases and J dropped 10 bases, with 20 bases sitting between them. The CDR3 totals 14 residues. CDR3 protein: CASTRQDRIGEQFF. As DNA, the CDR3 is TGTGCCAGCACGAGACAAGATCGGATTGGGGAGCAGTTCTTC.

This clonotype was counted a few times. This chain links TRBV7-2 with TRBJ1-2; TRBD1 matches at 7 bases. The germline gives CDR1 SGHTA, CDR2 FQGNSA. Trimming at V came to 5 bases and at J to 4 bases, leaving 7 bases not matched to a gene. CDR3 length: 14 amino acids. The CDR3 nucleotides are TGTGCCAGCAGCACGACCGGGACAGTCTATGGCTACACCTTC. Translating it yields CASSTTGTVYGYTF.

In regard to this clonotype: Here the CDR3 omits its conserved ending phenylalanine or tryptophan, so a read error is the likely source. The chain has TRBV27 and TRBJ1-1, with a possible D match to TRBD1 (5 bases). The CDR3 is 15 amino acids. From germline, CDR1 is MNHEY and CDR2 SMNVEV (reference sequence). Trimming removed 2 bases at V and 1 base at J, with 11 bases between. The CDR3 loop is CASSLSPGGNTEAFL. CDR3 nucleotides: TGTGCCAGCAGTTTAAGCCCGGGGGGGAACACTGAAGCTTTCCTT.

Turning to this clonotype: One junction end does not reproduce the germline sequence, and a read error may be involved. V usage is TRBV6-1 and J usage is TRBJ1-1; D gene ambiguous. Germline assignment: CDR1 MNHNS and CDR2 SASEGT. The CDR3 is 15 amino acids. The CDR3 DNA is TGTGCCAGTAGTGTTTACTCAGAGGGAAACACTGAAGCTTTCTTT. Its translation: CASSVYSEGNTEAFF.

This clonotype was detected once. This CDR3 is missing its conserved last phenylalanine or tryptophan, likely due to a read error. The J gene is TRBJ2-1, the V gene TRBV20-1, with 10 bases aligning to TRBD2. J gave up 4 bases and V 1 base, and 1 base lay outside the gene matches. The V gene's germline CDR1 is DFQATT and CDR2 SNEGSKA (reference sequence). CDR3 length equals 14 residues. The CDR3 DNA reads TGCAGTGCTAGAGGGACTAGCGGATACAATGAGCAGTTCCTC. This gives the protein CSARGTSGYNEQFL.

This clonotype is termed medium-sized (0.01 to 0.1%). The CDR3 loop is CASSGTGLVSPLHF. CDR3 DNA: TGTGCCAGCAGCGGGACAGGGCTAGTCTCACCCCTCCACTTT. This rearrangement joins TRBV7-9 to TRBJ1-6, with 9 bases matching TRBD1. This CDR3 has 14 residues. Trimming at V came to 5 bases and at J to 10 bases, leaving 6 bases not matched to a gene. Germline CDR1 is SEHNR and CDR2 is FQNEAQ (reference sequence).

The chain links TRBV20-1 to TRBJ2-1; the D is unclear. The V gene lost 0 bases and the J gene lost 3 bases, with 6 bases spanning the gap. This CDR3 is built from 13 residues. Germline CDR1 DFQATT, CDR2 SNEGSKA (reference sequence). CDR3 region: CSARELHYNEQFF. The CDR3 DNA follows: TGCAGTGCTAGAGAGCTACACTACAATGAGCAGTTCTTC.

V and J are TRBV29-1 and TRBJ1-1; TRBD1 aligns across 10 bases. CDR1 is SQVTM, CDR2 ANQGSEA, per germline. V was clipped by 8 bases and J by 3 bases; unmatched bases: 6. CDR3 length equals 13 residues. The CDR3 DNA reads as TGCAGCACCGACAGGGGGCGGGACACTGAAGCTTTCTTT. Translating it yields CSTDRGRDTEAFF.

A few counts support this clonotype. The rearrangement uses TRBV2 and TRBJ2-1, with 8 nucleotides matching TRBD2. Germline trimming cut 1 base from V and 4 bases from J; bases unmatched to any gene: 3. The CDR3 runs 15 residues. Looked up from germline, CDR1 is SNHLY and CDR2 is FYNNEI. The CDR3 region has the DNA TGTGCCAGCAGTGAAGGACTAGCGCTTTACAATGAGCAGTTCTTC. It is translated as CASSEGLALYNEQFF.

This clonotype was observed many times. Just one base apart from a much larger clone, this may be a read error. The rearrangement joins TRBV6-1 to TRBJ2-7; 8 bases are shared with TRBD1. The CDR3 is 15 amino acids. Germline-derived CDR1 and CDR2 are MNHNS and SASEGT. J gave up 2 bases and V 6 bases, and 9 bases lay outside the gene matches. This CDR3 is CASSPRQGYAYEQYF. CDR3 DNA: TGTGCCAGCAGCCCGAGACAGGGGTACGCCTACGAGCAGTACTTC.

Note on this clonotype: A junction boundary mismatches the germline segment, possibly from a read error. V gene TRBV12-3 or TRBV12-4 combines with J gene TRBJ2-7; 12 bases are a match to TRBD2. The CDR3 is made up of 15 amino acids. The CDR3 DNA reads as TGTGCCAGCAGTTTAGACCTAGCGGGAGGGCGTGAGCGGTACTTC. Its protein is CASSLDLAGGRERYF.

In its sample, this clonotype is medium-sized. The chain joins TRBV20-1 to TRBJ2-1; tentative D call: TRBD1 (7 bases). The CDR3 runs 12 residues. Germline-derived CDR1 and CDR2 are DFQATT and SNEGSKA (reference sequence). V lost 4 bases and J 5 bases, leaving 9 bases between the germline ends. The DNA of the CDR3 is TGCAGTGCTACAGGGGGGAACAATGAGCAGTTCTTC. Amino acids: CSATGGNNEQFF.

This clonotype came up a few times. The V and J genes are TRBV9 and TRBJ2-1; D possibly corresponds to TRBD2 (6 bases). Germline CDR1 SGDLS, CDR2 YYNGEE. Between the trimmed V and J ends, which lost 2 bases and 5 bases, there was a span of 11 bases. The CDR3 spans 14 residues. The chain's CDR3 is CASSVGGDNNEQFF. The CDR3 bases are TGTGCCAGCAGCGTGGGCGGGGATAACAATGAGCAGTTCTTC.

The table lists this clonotype with a count of one. This sequence joins TRBV5-1 and TRBJ2-6; unclear D gene. Germline V lookup: CDR1 SGHRS, CDR2 YFSETQ. V lost 8 bases and J 1 base, leaving 10 bases between the germline ends. The CDR3 totals 14 residues. CDR3 region: CASRTESGANVLTF. For the CDR3, the DNA is TGCGCCAGTAGAACAGAGTCTGGGGCCAACGTCCTGACTTTC.

CDR3 sequence reads: CAKYSGSAGELFF. The DNA for the CDR3 is TGTGCCAAATATAGCGGGAGCGCCGGGGAGCTGTTTTTT. V and J are TRBV7-2 and TRBJ2-2; 9 positions match TRBD2. With V trimmed by 10 bases and J by 6 bases, 6 bases remained unmatched. Germline values: CDR1 SGHTA, CDR2 FQGNSA. There are 13 residues in the CDR3.

V is TRBV20-1 and J is TRBJ2-7; D remains unclear. Trimming pared 2 bases from V and 2 bases from J, leaving 19 bases between. Germline V lookup: CDR1 DFQATT, CDR2 SNEGSKA (reference sequence). The CDR3 sequence is 16 residues long. The CDR3 loop reads CSARPFRGYSPYEQYF. The DNA for the CDR3 is TGCAGTGCTAGACCCTTTAGAGGTTACTCCCCCTACGAGCAGTACTTC.

The CDR3 sequence: CASSLRRERTDTQYF. DNA of the CDR3: TGTGCCAGCAGCTTAAGGCGGGAGAGGACAGATACGCAGTATTTT. This chain connects TRBV7-2 to TRBJ2-3, with 7 bases lining up with TRBD2. Per germline, CDR1 SGHTA and CDR2 FQGNSA. The CDR3 loop spans 15 amino acids. Unmatched junction bases numbered 5, after V lost 2 bases and J lost 3 bases. The full variable domain, completed using reference TRBV7-2 and TRBJ2-3, is GAGVSQSPSNKVTEKGKDVELRCDPISGHTALYWYRQSLGQGLEFLIYFQGNSAPDKSGLPSDRFSAERTGGSVSTLTIQRTQQEDSAVYLCASSLRRERTDTQYFGPGTRLTVL.

V usage is TRBV7-8 and J usage is TRBJ2-3, with 9 bases fitting TRBD1. The trim removed 4 bases at V and 1 base at J, leaving 12 bases unmatched. The germline CDR1 and CDR2 sequences are SGHVS and FQNEAQ. The CDR3 length is 18 residues. The CDR3 DNA reads TGTGCCAGCAGCTCCGGGACAGGGTTCGTCTCTCGCACAGATACGCAGTATTTT. Translating gives CASSSGTGFVSRTDTQYF.

CDR3 in amino acids: CATGGGEQYF. The CDR3 DNA is TGTGCCACCGGGGGGGGCGAGCAGTACTTC. The V gene is TRBV10-3, the J gene TRBJ2-7; TRBD2 aligns across 8 bases. Per germline, CDR1 ENHRY and CDR2 SYGVKD. V lost 10 bases to trimming and J lost 6 bases; unmatched junction nucleotides: 2. The CDR3 loop spans 10 amino acids.

A single count supports this clonotype. The chain recombines TRBV9 with TRBJ2-7; TRBD2 matches 9 bases. V was clipped by 3 bases and J by 5 bases; unmatched bases: 9. The CDR3 length is 15 residues. CDR1 and CDR2 (germline): SGDLS, YYNGEE. Here the CDR3 reads CASSEEASGMNEQYV. In DNA, the CDR3 is TGTGCCAGCAGCGAAGAGGCTAGCGGGATGAACGAGCAGTACGTC.